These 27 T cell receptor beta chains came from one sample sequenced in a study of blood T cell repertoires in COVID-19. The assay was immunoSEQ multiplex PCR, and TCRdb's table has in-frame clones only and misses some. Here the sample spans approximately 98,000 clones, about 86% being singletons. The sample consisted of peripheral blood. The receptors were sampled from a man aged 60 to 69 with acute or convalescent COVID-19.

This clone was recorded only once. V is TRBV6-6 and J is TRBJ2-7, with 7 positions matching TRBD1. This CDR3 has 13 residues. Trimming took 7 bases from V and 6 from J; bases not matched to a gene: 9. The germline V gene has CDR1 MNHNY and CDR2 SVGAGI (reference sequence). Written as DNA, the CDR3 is TGTGCCAGCACCCCGGACAGGTATCGCGAGCAGTACGTC. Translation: CASTPDRYREQYV.

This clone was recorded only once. The CDR3 is CASSRQIGQGIITGNTIYF. Written as DNA, the CDR3 is TGTGCCAGCAGCCGTCAAATCGGACAGGGAATTATCACTGGAAACACCATATATTTT. J is TRBJ1-3 and V is TRBV3-1 (or the pseudogene TRBV3-2); 8 nucleotides agree with TRBD1. Germline V gene lookup returns CDR1 LGHDT and CDR2 YNNKEL (reference sequence). Losses at the gene ends were 4 bases for V and 2 bases for J; bases not matched to a gene: 16. This CDR3 is built from 19 residues.

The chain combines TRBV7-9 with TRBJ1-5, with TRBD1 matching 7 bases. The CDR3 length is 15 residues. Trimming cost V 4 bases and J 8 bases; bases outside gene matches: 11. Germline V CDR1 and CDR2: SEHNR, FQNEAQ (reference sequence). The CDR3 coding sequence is TGTGCCAGCAGCTCCGGGACAGAGGGTGGCGAGCCCCAGCATTTT. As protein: CASSSGTEGGEPQHF. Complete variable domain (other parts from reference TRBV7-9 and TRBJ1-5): DTGVSQNPRHKITKRGQNVTFRCDPISEHNRLYWYRQTLGQGPEFLTYFQNEAQLEKSRLLSDRFSAERPKGSFSTLEIQRTEQGDSAMYLCASSSGTEGGEPQHFGDGTRLSIL.

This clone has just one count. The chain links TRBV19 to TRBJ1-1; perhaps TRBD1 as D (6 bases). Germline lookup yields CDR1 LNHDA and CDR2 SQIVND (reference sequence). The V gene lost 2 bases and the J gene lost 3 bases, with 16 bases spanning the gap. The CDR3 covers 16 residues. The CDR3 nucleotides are TGTGCCAGTAGTATATCGTCGGGGGGGCCGGACACTGAAGCTTTCTTT. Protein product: CASSISSGGPDTEAFF. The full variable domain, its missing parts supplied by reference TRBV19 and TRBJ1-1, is DGGITQSPKYLFRKEGQNVTLSCEQNLNHDAMYWYRQDPGQGLRLIYYSQIVNDFQKGDIAEGYSVSREKKESFPLTVTSAQKNPTAFYLCASSISSGGPDTEAFFGQGTRLTVV.

In DNA form, the CDR3 reads TGTGCCAGCAGCACGACAGGGGCATTTGGAAACACCATATATTTT. Its translation is CASSTTGAFGNTIYF. The chain combines TRBV2 with TRBJ1-3, with TRBD1 matching over 8 bases. CDR3 length: 15 amino acids. Germline V gene sequence: CDR1 SNHLY, CDR2 FYNNEI. The V and J ends lost 6 bases and 3 bases, in that order; junction bases with no gene match: 7.

The CDR3 coding sequence is TGTGCCAGCAGCTCCCGGGGCTATGGCTACACCTTC. It translates to CASSSRGYGYTF. This rearrangement joins TRBV9 to TRBJ1-2; D ambiguous. The CDR3 is 12 residues long. Trimming stripped 4 bases from V and 4 bases from J, with 8 bases between. CDR1 and CDR2 (germline): SGDLS, YYNGEE.

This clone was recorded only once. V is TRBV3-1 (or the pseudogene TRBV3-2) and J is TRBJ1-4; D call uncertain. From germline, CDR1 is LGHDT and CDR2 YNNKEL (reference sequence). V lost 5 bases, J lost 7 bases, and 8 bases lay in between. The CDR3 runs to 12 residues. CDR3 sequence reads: CASSAPGEKLFF. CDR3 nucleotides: TGTGCCAGCAGCGCTCCGGGTGAAAAACTGTTTTTT.

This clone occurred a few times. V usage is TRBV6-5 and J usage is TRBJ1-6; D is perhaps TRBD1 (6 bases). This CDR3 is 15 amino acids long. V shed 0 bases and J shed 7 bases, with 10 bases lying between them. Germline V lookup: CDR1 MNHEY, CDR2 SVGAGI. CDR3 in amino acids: CASSYSSGQNSPLHF. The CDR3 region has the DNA TGTGCCAGCAGTTACTCGTCGGGACAAAATTCACCCCTCCACTTT.

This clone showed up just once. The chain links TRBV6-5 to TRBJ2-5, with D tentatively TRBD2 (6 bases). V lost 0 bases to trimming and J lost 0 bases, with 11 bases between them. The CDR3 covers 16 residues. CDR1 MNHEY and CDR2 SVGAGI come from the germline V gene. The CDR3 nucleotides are TGTGCCAGCAGTTACTCGAAACGGGGGTACCAAGAGACCCAGTACTTC. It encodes CASSYSKRGYQETQYF.

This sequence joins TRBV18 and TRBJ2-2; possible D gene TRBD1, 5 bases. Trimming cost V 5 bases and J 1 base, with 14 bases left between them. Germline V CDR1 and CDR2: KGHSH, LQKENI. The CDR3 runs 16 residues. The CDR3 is CASSSQGTRNTGELFF. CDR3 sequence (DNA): TGTGCCAGCTCATCTCAGGGAACAAGGAACACCGGGGAGCTGTTTTTT.

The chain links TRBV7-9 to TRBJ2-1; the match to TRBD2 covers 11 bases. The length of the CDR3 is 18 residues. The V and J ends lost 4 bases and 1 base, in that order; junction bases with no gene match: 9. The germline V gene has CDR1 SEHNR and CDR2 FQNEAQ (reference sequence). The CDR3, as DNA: TGTGCCAGCAGCTCATATAGCGGGAGGGTTAGGTCCTACAATGAGCAGTTCTTC. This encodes CASSSYSGRVRSYNEQFF.

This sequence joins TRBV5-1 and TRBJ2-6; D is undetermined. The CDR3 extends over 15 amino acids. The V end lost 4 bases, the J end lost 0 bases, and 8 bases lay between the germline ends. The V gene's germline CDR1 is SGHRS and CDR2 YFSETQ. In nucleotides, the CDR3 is TGCGCCAGCAGCGAAACTGTCTCTGGGGCCAACGTCCTGACTTTC. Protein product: CASSETVSGANVLTF.

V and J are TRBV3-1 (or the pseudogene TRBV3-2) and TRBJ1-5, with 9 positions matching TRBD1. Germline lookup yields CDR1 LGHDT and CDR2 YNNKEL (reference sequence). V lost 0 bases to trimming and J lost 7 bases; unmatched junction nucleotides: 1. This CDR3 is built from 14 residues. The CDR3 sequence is CASSQEGQGQPQHF. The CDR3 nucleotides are TGTGCCAGCAGCCAAGAGGGACAGGGACAGCCCCAGCATTTT.

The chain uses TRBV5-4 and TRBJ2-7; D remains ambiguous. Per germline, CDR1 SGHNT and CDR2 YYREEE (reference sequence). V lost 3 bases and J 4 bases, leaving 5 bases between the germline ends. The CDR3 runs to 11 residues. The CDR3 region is CASSSRYEQYV. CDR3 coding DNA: TGTGCCAGCAGCTCCCGGTACGAGCAGTACGTC.

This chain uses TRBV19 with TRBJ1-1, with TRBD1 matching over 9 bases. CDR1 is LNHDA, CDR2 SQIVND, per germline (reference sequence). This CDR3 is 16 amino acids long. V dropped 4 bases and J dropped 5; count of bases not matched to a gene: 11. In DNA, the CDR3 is TGTGCCAGTAGTAGGACAGGGGCCGCGAGTTGGACTGAAGCTTTCTTT. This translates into CASSRTGAASWTEAFF.

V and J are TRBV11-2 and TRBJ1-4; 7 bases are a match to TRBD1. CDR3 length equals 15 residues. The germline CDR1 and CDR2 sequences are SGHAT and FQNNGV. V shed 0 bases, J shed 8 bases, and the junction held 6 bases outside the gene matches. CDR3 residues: CASSLDEGAREKLFF. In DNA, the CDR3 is TGTGCCAGCAGCTTAGATGAGGGGGCGAGGGAAAAACTGTTTTTT.

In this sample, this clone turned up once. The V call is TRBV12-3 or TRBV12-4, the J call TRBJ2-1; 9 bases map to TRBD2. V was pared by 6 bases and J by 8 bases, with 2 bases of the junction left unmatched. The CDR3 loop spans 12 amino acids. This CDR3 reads CASSLAGYEQFF. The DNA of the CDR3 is TGTGCCAGCAGCCTAGCGGGGTATGAGCAGTTCTTC.

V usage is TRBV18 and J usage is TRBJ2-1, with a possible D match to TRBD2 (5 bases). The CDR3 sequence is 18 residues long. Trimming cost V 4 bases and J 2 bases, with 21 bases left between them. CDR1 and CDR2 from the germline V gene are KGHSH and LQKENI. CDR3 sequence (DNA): TGTGCCAGCTCACTTTTGTCCGCACTAGGCGGCGCCTACAATGAGCAGTTCTTC. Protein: CASSLLSALGGAYNEQFF. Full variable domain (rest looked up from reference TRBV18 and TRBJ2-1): NAGVMQNPRHLVRRRGQEARLRCSPMKGHSHVYWYRQLPEEGLKFMVYLQKENIIDESGMPKERFSAEFPKEGPSILRIQQVVRGDSAAYFCASSLLSALGGAYNEQFFGPGTRLTVL.

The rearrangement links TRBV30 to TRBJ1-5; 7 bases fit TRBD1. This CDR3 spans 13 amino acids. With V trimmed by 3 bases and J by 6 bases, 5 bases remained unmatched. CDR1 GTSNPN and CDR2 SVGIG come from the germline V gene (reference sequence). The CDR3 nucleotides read TGTGCCTGGAGCCGACAGGGAGTTCAGCCCCAGCATTTT. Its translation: CAWSRQGVQPQHF.

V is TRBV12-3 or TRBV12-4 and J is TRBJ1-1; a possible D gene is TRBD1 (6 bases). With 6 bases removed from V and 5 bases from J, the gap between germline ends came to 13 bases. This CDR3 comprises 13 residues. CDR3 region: CASSLDGQTEAFF. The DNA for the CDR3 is TGTGCCAGCAGCCTTGACGGACAGACTGAAGCTTTCTTT.

DNA of the CDR3: TGTGCCAGCAGCGTAGCGGGGTTTTCCACTGAAGCTTTCTTT. Amino acids: CASSVAGFSTEAFF. The J gene is TRBJ1-1, the V gene TRBV9; D is unresolved. This CDR3 is built from 14 residues. Germline assignment: CDR1 SGDLS and CDR2 YYNGEE. Deletions cut 0 bases from V and 4 bases from J, with 10 bases between. The variable domain in full, with the rest retrieved from reference TRBV9 and TRBJ1-1, is DSGVTQTPKHLITATGQRVTLRCSPRSGDLSVYWYQQSLDQGLQFLIQYYNGEERAKGNILERFSAQQFPDLHSELNLSSLELGDSALYFCASSVAGFSTEAFFGQGTRLTVV.

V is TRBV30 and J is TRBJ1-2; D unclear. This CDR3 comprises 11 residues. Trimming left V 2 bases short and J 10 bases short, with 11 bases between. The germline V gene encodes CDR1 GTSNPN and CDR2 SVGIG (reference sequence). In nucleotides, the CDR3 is TGTGCCTGGAGTTTACGGGGTCACTACACCTTC. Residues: CAWSLRGHYTF. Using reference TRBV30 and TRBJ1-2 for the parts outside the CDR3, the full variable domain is SQTIHQWPATLVQPVGSPLSLECTVEGTSNPNLYWYRQAAGRGLQLLFYSVGIGQISSEVPQNLSASRPQDRQFILSSKKLLLSDSGFYLCAWSLRGHYTFGSGTRLTVV.

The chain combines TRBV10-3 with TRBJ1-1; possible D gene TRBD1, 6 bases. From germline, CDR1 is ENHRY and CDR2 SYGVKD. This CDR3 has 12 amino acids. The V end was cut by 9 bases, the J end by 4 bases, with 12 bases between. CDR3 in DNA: TGTGCCATGAGGGGGGGAACCACTGAAGCTTTCTTT. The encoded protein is CAMRGGTTEAFF.

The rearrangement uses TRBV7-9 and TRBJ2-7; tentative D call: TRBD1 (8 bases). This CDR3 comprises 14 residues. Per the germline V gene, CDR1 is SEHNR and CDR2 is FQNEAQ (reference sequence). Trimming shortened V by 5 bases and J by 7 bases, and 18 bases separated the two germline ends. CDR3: CASSAGAGGREQYF. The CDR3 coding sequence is TGTGCCAGCAGCGCGGGGGCAGGGGGCCGTGAGCAGTACTTC.

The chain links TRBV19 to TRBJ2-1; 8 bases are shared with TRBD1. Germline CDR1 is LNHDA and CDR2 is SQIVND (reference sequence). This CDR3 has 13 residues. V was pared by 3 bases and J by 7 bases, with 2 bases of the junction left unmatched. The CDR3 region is CASSMTGANEQFF. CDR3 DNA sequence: TGTGCCAGTAGTATGACAGGGGCGAATGAGCAGTTCTTC. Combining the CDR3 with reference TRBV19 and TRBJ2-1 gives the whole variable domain DGGITQSPKYLFRKEGQNVTLSCEQNLNHDAMYWYRQDPGQGLRLIYYSQIVNDFQKGDIAEGYSVSREKKESFPLTVTSAQKNPTAFYLCASSMTGANEQFFGPGTRLTVL.

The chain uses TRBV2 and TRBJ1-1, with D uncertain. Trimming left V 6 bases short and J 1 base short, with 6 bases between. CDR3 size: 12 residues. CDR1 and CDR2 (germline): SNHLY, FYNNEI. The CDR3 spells CASSRRNTEAFF. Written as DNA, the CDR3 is TGTGCCAGCAGCCGGAGGAACACTGAAGCTTTCTTT.

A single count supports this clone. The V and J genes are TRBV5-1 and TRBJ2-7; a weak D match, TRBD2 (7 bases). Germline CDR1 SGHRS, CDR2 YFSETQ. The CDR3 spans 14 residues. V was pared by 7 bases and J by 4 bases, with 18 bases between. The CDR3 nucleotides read TGCGCCAGCCGGCAGGGGCTAGCGGATTACGAGCAGTACTTC. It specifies CASRQGLADYEQYF.